This TCR beta chain was sequenced during a study of blood T cell repertoires in COVID-19. This CDR3 is 10 amino acids long. Trimming removed 6 bases at V and 6 bases at J, with 8 bases between. The V gene's germline CDR1 is DFQATT and CDR2 SNEGSKA (reference sequence). As originally analysed: Cell counts per sample came from amplifying reference gene primers. Profiling relied on immunoSEQ multiplex PCR, and the TCRdb table lists in-frame clones only, not all of them. V and J calls and clone size are given by that table; D and trimming were obtained from the DNA. The repertoire holds a few hundred thousand clones, roughly 82% seen once, with 9.7% in the top ten.

This clonotype was sampled from a man aged 45-65 years with active or convalescent COVID-19. Specimen: peripheral blood. This chain joins TRBV20-1 and TRBJ1-2; D remains unclear. The CDR3, as DNA: TGCAGTGCCGGGAGGGATGGCTACACCTTC. Amino acid sequence: CSAGRDGYTF.